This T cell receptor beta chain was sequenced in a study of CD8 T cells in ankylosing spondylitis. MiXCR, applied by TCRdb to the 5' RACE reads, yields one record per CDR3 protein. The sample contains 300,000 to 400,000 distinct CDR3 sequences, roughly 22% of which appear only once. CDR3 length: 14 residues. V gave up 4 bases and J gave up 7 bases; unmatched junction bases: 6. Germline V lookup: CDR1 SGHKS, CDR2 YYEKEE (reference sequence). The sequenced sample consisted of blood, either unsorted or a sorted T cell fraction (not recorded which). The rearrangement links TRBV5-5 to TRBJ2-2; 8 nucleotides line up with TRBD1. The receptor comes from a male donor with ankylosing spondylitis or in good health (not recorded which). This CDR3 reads CASSQRQGLGELFF. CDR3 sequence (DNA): TGTGCCAGCAGCCAAAGACAGGGGCTCGGGGAGCTGTTTTTT.